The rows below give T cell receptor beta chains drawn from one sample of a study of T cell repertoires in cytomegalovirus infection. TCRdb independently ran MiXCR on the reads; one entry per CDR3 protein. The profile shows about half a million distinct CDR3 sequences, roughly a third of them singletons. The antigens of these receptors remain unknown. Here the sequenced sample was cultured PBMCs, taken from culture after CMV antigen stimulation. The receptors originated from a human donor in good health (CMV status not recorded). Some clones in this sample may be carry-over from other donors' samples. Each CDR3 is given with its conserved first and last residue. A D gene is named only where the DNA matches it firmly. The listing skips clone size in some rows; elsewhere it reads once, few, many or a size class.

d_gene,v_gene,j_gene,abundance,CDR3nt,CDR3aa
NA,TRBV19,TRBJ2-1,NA,TGTGCCAGTAGTATAGGGGGAGTCTATCCCTACAATGAGCAGTTCTTC,CASSIGGVYPYNEQFF
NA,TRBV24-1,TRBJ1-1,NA,TGTGCCACCAGTGACCGGGACCAGGGAGGAGCTTTCTTT,CATSDRDQGGAFF
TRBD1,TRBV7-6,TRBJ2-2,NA,TGTGCTAGCAGCTTGGGACAGGACAGCGGGGAGCTGTTTTTT,CASSLGQDSGELFF
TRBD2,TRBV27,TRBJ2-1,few,TGTGCCAGCACCGGAACTAGCGGGTTCTACAATGAGCAGTTCTTC,CASTGTSGFYNEQFF
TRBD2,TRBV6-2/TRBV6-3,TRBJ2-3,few,TGTGCCAGCAGTTACTCCCCCGCGGAGGGCGGGAGGACGACAGATACGCAGTATTTT,CASSYSPAEGGRTTDTQYF
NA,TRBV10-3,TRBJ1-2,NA,TGTGCCATCAGTGATCAGGGGCTGGGCTACACCTTC,CAISDQGLGYTF
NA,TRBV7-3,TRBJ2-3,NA,TGTGCCAGCAGCGCCCCATCCGGGACTTACACAGATACGCAGTATTTT,CASSAPSGTYTDTQYF
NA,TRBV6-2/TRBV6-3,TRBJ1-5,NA,TGTGCCAGCAGTACCTCAGGGTTTAGCAATCAGCCCCAGCATTTT,CASSTSGFSNQPQHF
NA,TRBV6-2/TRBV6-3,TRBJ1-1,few,TGTGCCAGCAGAAGTAAACAGGGTGGAGGCGCTGAAGCTTTCTTT,CASRSKQGGGAEAFF
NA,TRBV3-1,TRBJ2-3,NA,TGTGCCAGCAGCCAAGCTGTGGACAGCACAGATACGCAGTATTTT,CASSQAVDSTDTQYF
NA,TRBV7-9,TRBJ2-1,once,TGTGCCAGCAGCTTAGCTACTAGCCGGTACAATGAGCAGTTTTTC,CASSLATSRYNEQFF
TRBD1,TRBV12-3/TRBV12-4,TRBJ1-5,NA,TGTGCCAGCAGTTACAGGGGGCTTGGCAATCAGCCCCAGCATTTT,CASSYRGLGNQPQHF
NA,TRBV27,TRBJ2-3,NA,TGTGCCAGCAGCCCTACTAGCCTATCCCGCACAGATACGCAGTATTTT,CASSPTSLSRTDTQYF
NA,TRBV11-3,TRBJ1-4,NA,TGTGCCAGCAGCTTGGACGGTGCAACTAATGAAAAACTGTTTTTT,CASSLDGATNEKLFF
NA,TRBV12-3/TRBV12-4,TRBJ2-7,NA,TGTGCCAGCAGTTCGGCGCCCCGAGGGGCCGAGCAGTACTTC,CASSSAPRGAEQYF
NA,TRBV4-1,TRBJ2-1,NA,TGCGCCAGCAGCCAAGAGGGGGAGGCGTACAATGAGCAGTTCTTC,CASSQEGEAYNEQFF
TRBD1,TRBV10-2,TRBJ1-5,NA,TGCGCCAGCACCGAAAATACAGGGGCCAGCAATCAGCCCCAGCATTTT,CASTENTGASNQPQHF
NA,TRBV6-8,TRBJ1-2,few,TGTGCCAGCAGTTACCCTTTGGGGGGCGGCTATGGCTACACCTTC,CASSYPLGGGYGYTF
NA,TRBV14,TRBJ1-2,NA,TGTGCCAGCAGCCCCTATTTCAAGAATGGCTACACCTTC,CASSPYFKNGYTF
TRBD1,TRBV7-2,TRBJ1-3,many,TGTGCCAGCAGCTTGAGGACAGGGGGATTCTCTGGAAACACCATATATTTT,CASSLRTGGFSGNTIYF
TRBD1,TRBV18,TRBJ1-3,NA,TGTGTCAGCTCACGACGGCAGGGGGAAGGAAACACCATATATTTT,CVSSRRQGEGNTIYF
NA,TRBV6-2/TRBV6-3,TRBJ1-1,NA,TGTGCCAGCAACCATCCCCGAGGGAACACTGAAGCTTTCTTT,CASNHPRGNTEAFF
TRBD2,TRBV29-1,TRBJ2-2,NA,TGCAGCGTTGAAACTAGCGGAAACACCGGGGAGCTGTTTTTT,CSVETSGNTGELFF
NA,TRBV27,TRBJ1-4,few,TGTGCCAGCAGTTCGAGACAGGCGGTGGAAAAACTGTTTTTT,CASSSRQAVEKLFF
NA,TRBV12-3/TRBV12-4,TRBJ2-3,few,TGTGCCAGCAGTTTAACAGAGAGCGACACAGATACGCAGTATTTT,CASSLTESDTDTQYF
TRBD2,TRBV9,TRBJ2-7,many,TGTGCCAGCAGCCGGGGGGTCTCGGGGTCCTACGAGCAGTACTTC,CASSRGVSGSYEQYF
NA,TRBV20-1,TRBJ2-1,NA,TGCAGTGCTCGGGGCAATACAGGGCATGAGCAGTTCTTC,CSARGNTGHEQFF
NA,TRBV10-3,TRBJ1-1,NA,TGTGCCATCAGTGAGTCGGGACTGATGAACACTGAAGCTTTCTTT,CAISESGLMNTEAFF
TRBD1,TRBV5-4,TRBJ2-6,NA,TGTGCCAGCAGCCCGCGGGGACAGGGGGCTGGGGCCAACGTCCTGACTTTC,CASSPRGQGAGANVLTF
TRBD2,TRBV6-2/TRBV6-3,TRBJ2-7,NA,TGTGCCAGCAGTTACCAGGGACTAGCGGGCTACGAGCAGTACTTC,CASSYQGLAGYEQYF
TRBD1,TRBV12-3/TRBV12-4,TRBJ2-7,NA,TGTGCCAGCAGTATCCAGACAGGGGGCTACGAGCAGTACTTC,CASSIQTGGYEQYF
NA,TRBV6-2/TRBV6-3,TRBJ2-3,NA,TGTGCCAGCAAGCCTAGCGCAATCACAGATACGCAGTATTTT,CASKPSAITDTQYF
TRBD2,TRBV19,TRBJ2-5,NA,TGTGCCAGTAGCGGGACCTACCGGGAGGCCCAGTACTTC,CASSGTYREAQYF
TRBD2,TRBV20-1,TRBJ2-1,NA,TGCAGTGCTCCTCGACTAGCGGGGATATACAATGAGCAGTTCTTC,CSAPRLAGIYNEQFF
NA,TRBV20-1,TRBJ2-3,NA,TGCAGTGCTAGACCCCCCGGAGATACGCAGTATTTT,CSARPPGDTQYF
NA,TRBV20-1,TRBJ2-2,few,TGCAGTGCTAGGCTGGCGGTGAACACCGGGGAGCTGTTTTTT,CSARLAVNTGELFF
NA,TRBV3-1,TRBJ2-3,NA,TGTGCCAGCAGCAACCGGGCCACCACAGATACGCAGTATTTT,CASSNRATTDTQYF
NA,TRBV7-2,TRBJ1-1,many,TGTGCCAGCAGCGGCGTGGGGCGCGGGAACACTGAAGCTTTCTTT,CASSGVGRGNTEAFF
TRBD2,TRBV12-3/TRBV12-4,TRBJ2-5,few,TGTGCCAGCAGTCCCCCGGGACTAGCGGGAACAGAGACCCAGTACTTC,CASSPPGLAGTETQYF